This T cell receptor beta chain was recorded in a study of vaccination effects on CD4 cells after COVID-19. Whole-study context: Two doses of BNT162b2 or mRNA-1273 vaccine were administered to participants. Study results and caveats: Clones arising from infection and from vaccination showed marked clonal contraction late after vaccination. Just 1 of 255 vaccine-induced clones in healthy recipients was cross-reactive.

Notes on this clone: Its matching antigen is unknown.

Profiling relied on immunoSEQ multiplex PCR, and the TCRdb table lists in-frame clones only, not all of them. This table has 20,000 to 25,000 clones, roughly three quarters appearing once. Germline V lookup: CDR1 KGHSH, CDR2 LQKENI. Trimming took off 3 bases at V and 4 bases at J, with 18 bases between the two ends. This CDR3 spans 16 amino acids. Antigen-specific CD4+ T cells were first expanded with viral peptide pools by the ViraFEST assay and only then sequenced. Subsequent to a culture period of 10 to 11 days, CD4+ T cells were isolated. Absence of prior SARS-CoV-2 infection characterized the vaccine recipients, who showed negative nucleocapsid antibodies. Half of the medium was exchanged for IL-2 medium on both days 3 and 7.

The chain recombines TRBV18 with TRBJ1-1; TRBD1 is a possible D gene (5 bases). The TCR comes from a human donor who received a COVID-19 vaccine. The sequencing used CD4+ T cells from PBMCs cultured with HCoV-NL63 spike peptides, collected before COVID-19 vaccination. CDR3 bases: TGTGCCAGCTCACCGAATGCCCGGGGCGAGGGCACTGAAGCTTTCTTT. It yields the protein CASSPNARGEGTEAFF.